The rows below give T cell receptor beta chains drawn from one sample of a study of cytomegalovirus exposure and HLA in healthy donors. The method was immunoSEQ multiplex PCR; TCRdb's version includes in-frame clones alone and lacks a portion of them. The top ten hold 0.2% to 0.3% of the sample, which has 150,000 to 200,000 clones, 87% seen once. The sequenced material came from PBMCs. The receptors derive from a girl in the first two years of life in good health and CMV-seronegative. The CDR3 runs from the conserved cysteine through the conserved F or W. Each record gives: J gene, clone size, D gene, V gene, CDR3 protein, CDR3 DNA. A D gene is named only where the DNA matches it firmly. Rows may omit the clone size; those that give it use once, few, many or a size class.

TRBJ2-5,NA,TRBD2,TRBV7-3,CASSLLAEETQYF,TGTGCCAGCAGCTTACTAGCGGAAGAGACCCAGTACTTC
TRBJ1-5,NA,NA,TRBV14,CASSPGSWNQPQHF,TGTGCCAGCAGCCCGGGTAGTTGGAATCAGCCCCAGCATTTT
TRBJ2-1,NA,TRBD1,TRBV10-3,CAISDQSGTGSFREQFF,TGTGCCATCAGCGACCAAAGCGGGACAGGGAGCTTTAGGGAGCAGTTCTTC
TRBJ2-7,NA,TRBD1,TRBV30,CAWSPPRTGGAEQYF,TGTGCCTGGAGTCCGCCCCGGACAGGGGGCGCCGAGCAGTACTTC
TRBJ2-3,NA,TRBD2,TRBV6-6,CASVIGTSVTDTQYF,TGTGCCAGCGTTATAGGGACTAGCGTCACAGATACGCAGTATTTT
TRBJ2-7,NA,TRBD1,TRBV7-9,CASSYGQGREQYF,TGTGCCAGCAGCTACGGACAGGGAAGGGAGCAGTACTTC
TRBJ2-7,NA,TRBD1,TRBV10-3,CAISGDWTGWDDEQYF,TGTGCCATCAGCGGCGACTGGACAGGGTGGGACGACGAGCAGTACTTC
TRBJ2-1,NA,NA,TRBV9,CASSVDQAYYNEQFF,TGTGCCAGCAGCGTAGACCAGGCATACTACAATGAGCAGTTCTTC
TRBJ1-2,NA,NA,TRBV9,CASSVTGLPRDGYTF,TGTGCCAGCAGCGTTACCGGGCTCCCCAGGGATGGCTACACCTTC
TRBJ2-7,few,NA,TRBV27,CASSFSGSSYEQYF,TGTGCCAGCAGTTTTAGCGGCTCCTCCTACGAGCAGTACTTC
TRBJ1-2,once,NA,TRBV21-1,CASSARDRASGYTF,TGTGCCAGCAGCGCCCGGGACAGGGCTAGTGGCTACACCTTC
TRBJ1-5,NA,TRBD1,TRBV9,CAITGRDRDNQPQHF,TGTGCCATCACAGGTAGGGACAGGGACAATCAGCCCCAGCATTTT
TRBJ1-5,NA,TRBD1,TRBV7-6,CASSARTGVNQPQHF,TGTGCCAGCAGCGCAAGGACAGGGGTCAATCAGCCCCAGCATTTT
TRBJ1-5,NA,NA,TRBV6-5,CASSQTESNQPQHF,TGTGCCAGCAGTCAGACAGAGAGCAATCAGCCCCAGCATTTT